The 22 T cell receptor beta chains presented below share a single source sample, sequenced in a study of shared clonotypes between healthy human individuals. The assay was immunoSEQ multiplex PCR, and TCRdb's table has in-frame clones only and misses some. Of around 700,000 clones in the sample, around 72% were seen once. The sample was memory CD4+ T cells sorted from blood. Subset noted: CD45RA-negative fraction. The receptors were sampled from a woman aged 25 to 39 in good health.

CDR3 region: CASSHRLAGAETQYF. Here the CDR3 DNA reads TGTGCCAGCAGCCACCGACTAGCGGGAGCAGAGACCCAGTACTTC. The chain recombines TRBV5-8 with TRBJ2-5; 12 bases agree with TRBD2. The CDR3 covers 15 residues. The germline gives CDR1 SGHTS, CDR2 YDEGEE. With V trimmed by 4 bases and J by 4 bases, 5 bases remained unmatched.

With regard to this clone: Other nucleotide sequences from this sample produce the same CDR3. This rearrangement joins TRBV9 to TRBJ1-3; D gene ambiguous. Per germline, CDR1 SGDLS and CDR2 YYNGEE. Trimming removed 0 bases at V and 5 bases at J, with 6 bases between. CDR3 size: 13 residues. The CDR3: CASSVDDRNTIYF. The DNA of the CDR3 is TGTGCCAGCAGCGTAGATGACAGAAACACCATATATTTT. Full variable domain (rest looked up from reference TRBV9 and TRBJ1-3): DSGVTQTPKHLITATGQRVTLRCSPRSGDLSVYWYQQSLDQGLQFLIQYYNGEERAKGNILERFSAQQFPDLHSELNLSSLELGDSALYFCASSVDDRNTIYFGEGSWLTVV.

For this clone: The missing conserved phenylalanine or tryptophan at the end of this CDR3 makes a read error likely. The DNA is left out, because the CDR3 cannot be placed on it with certainty; the CDR3 is given as TCRdb lists it. The CDR3 loop is CASSYGAPE. The chain is built from TRBV6-8 and TRBJ1-5; the table gives TRBD1 as D, unverified against the DNA. The germline gives CDR1 MNHGY, CDR2 SAAAGT. Both ends counted, the CDR3 spans 9 residues.

About this clone: The sample holds other DNA sequences that translate to the same CDR3. The chain combines TRBV2 with TRBJ1-3; D gene unclear. V dropped 6 bases and J dropped 0 bases, with 9 bases sitting between them. Germline CDR1 reads SNHLY; CDR2 reads FYNNEI. The CDR3 runs to 14 residues. CDR3 sequence reads: CASRRPSSGNTIYF. In DNA form, the CDR3 reads TGTGCCAGCAGAAGGCCAAGCTCTGGAAACACCATATATTTT.

This chain uses TRBV28 with TRBJ2-2, with a weak D call TRBD2 (6 bases). Between the trimmed V and J ends, which lost 8 bases and 0 bases, there was a span of 7 bases. The CDR3 totals 13 residues. CDR1 and CDR2 (germline): MDHEN, SYDVKM. CDR3 sequence: CASLAANTGELFF. The CDR3 DNA reads as TGTGCCAGCTTAGCGGCGAACACCGGGGAGCTGTTTTTT.

The V and J genes are TRBV5-3 and TRBJ2-7, with D unclear. TRBV5-3 counts as an open reading frame of uncertain function. Trimming removed 0 bases from V and 3 bases from J, with 13 bases in between. The CDR3 is made up of 15 amino acids. The CDR3 here is CARSLGWERGYEQYF. The CDR3 DNA follows: TGTGCCAGAAGCTTGGGATGGGAACGAGGCTACGAGCAGTACTTC.

The chain links TRBV28 to TRBJ1-1; D is uncertain. The germline V gene has CDR1 MDHEN and CDR2 SYDVKM. V lost 4 bases to trimming and J lost 10 bases, with 16 bases between them. The CDR3 covers 13 residues. The CDR3 nucleotides are TGTGCCAGCAGTTCCCCGGAGAAGGGATTAGCTTTCTTT. As protein: CASSSPEKGLAFF.

The V gene is TRBV10-2, the J gene TRBJ1-2; D is unclear. Trimming cost V 2 bases and J 8 bases, with 9 bases left between them. Germline CDR1 is WSHSY and CDR2 is SAAADI. This CDR3 is built from 12 residues. The chain's CDR3 is CASSETLAGYTF. The CDR3 DNA reads TGCGCCAGCAGTGAGACACTCGCGGGCTACACCTTC.

The genes are TRBV13 and TRBJ2-2, with 8 nucleotides matching TRBD1. V lost 6 bases to trimming and J lost 3 bases; unmatched junction nucleotides: 3. The CDR3 runs to 14 residues. Germline lookup yields CDR1 PRHDT and CDR2 FYEKMQ (reference sequence). DNA for the CDR3: TGTGCCAGCAGGGACAGGGTGTACACCGGGGAGCTGTTTTTT. Translating gives CASRDRVYTGELFF.

The V and J genes are TRBV27 and TRBJ1-1; possible D gene TRBD1, 5 bases. This CDR3 region has 14 residues. Germline V CDR1 and CDR2: MNHEY, SMNVEV (reference sequence). V lost 4 bases and J lost 11, with 20 bases in between. The CDR3 spells CASSSTGTDKGAFF. The CDR3 DNA sequence: TGTGCCAGCAGTTCCACCGGGACGGACAAGGGCGCTTTCTTT.

The chain joins TRBV30 to TRBJ2-7, with 10 bases aligning to TRBD1. Germline V lookup: CDR1 GTSNPN, CDR2 SVGIG (reference sequence). The J segment lost 4 bases and the V segment lost 0 bases, leaving 21 bases of the junction unmatched. The CDR3 has 20 residues. The CDR3 DNA reads TGTGCCTGGAGTGTTGGGCCGGACCTGGGGGACAGGGGATCTTTATACGAGCAGTACTTC. This translates into CAWSVGPDLGDRGSLYEQYF.

This clone was observed a single time. The V call is TRBV5-1, the J call TRBJ1-4; 8 nucleotides line up with TRBD1. CDR1 is SGHRS, CDR2 YFSETQ, per germline. V lost 4 bases to trimming and J lost 8 bases; unmatched junction nucleotides: 7. The length of the CDR3 is 14 residues. Here the CDR3 DNA reads TGCGCCAGCAGCATAGGACAGGGCCTAGAAAAACTGTTTTTT. Encoded protein: CASSIGQGLEKLFF.

The J gene is TRBJ1-2, the V gene TRBV10-3, with 7 positions matching TRBD1. Looked up from germline, CDR1 is ENHRY and CDR2 is SYGVKD. The CDR3 has 13 residues. V lost 9 bases to trimming and J lost 4 bases; unmatched junction nucleotides: 8. The chain's CDR3 is CAITRQGSYGYTF. DNA of the CDR3: TGTGCCATTACAAGACAGGGTTCCTATGGCTACACCTTC.

There are a few counts of this clone. This CDR3 reads CSVGGGRTEAFF. CDR3 in DNA: TGCAGCGTTGGTGGGGGTCGCACTGAAGCTTTCTTT. The chain joins TRBV29-1 to TRBJ1-1; D is perhaps TRBD1 (5 bases). Germline assignment: CDR1 SQVTM and CDR2 ANQGSEA. This CDR3 comprises 12 residues. The V end lost 4 bases, the J end lost 4 bases, and 10 bases lay between the germline ends.

On this clone itself: A far larger clone is one nucleotide away, so this likely arose from a read error. The identical CDR3 is also encoded by other nucleotide sequences in the sample. CDR3 residues: CASSLTGANVLTF. CDR3 in DNA: TGTGCCAGCAGTTTAACTGGGGCCAACGTCCTGACTTTC. The rearrangement links TRBV28 to TRBJ2-6; D is undetermined. V dropped 2 bases and J dropped 2 bases, with 1 base sitting between them. Germline V gives CDR1 MDHEN, CDR2 SYDVKM. The CDR3 covers 13 residues.

This clone has more than one count but fewer than ten. CDR3 sequence reads: CASSLEDRGRGYTF. As DNA, the CDR3 is TGTGCCAGCAGCTTAGAGGACAGGGGTCGAGGCTACACCTTC. The chain uses TRBV7-9 and TRBJ1-2; 9 bases map to TRBD1. Germline loops: CDR1 SEHNR, CDR2 FQNEAQ (reference sequence). The ends lost 1 base at V and 8 bases at J; junction bases unmatched: 5. The CDR3 loop spans 14 amino acids.

This clone was counted a few times. The J gene is TRBJ2-5, the V gene TRBV7-9; D not certain. This CDR3 has 14 residues. V was pared by 1 base and J by 5 bases, with 11 bases between. Per germline, CDR1 SEHNR and CDR2 FQNEAQ (reference sequence). CDR3 loop: CASSLVLGRETQYF. The CDR3 coding sequence is TGTGCCAGCAGCTTAGTTTTGGGAAGGGAGACCCAGTACTTC. The full variable domain, in which reference TRBV7-9 and TRBJ2-5 provide the parts outside the CDR3, is DTGVSQNPRHKITKRGQNVTFRCDPISEHNRLYWYRQTLGQGPEFLTYFQNEAQLEKSRLLSDRFSAERPKGSFSTLEIQRTEQGDSAMYLCASSLVLGRETQYFGPGTRLLVL.

The count of this clone is one. This chain uses TRBV27 with TRBJ2-7; D is tentatively TRBD1 or TRBD2 (5 bases each). V lost 6 bases, J lost 3 bases, and 21 bases lay in between. The CDR3 covers 16 residues. Germline-derived CDR1 and CDR2 are MNHEY and SMNVEV (reference sequence). CDR3 coding DNA: TGTGCCAGCAGGACGGGGTGGGGGTCGGTTAGCTACGAGCAGTACTTC. Translated: CASRTGWGSVSYEQYF.

This clone has more than one count but fewer than ten. The chain combines TRBV7-9 with TRBJ1-1; perhaps TRBD1 as D (5 bases). Germline V gives CDR1 SEHNR, CDR2 FQNEAQ (reference sequence). The CDR3 totals 12 residues. V was pared by 9 bases and J by 0 bases, with 8 bases between. The CDR3 reads CASWDLNTEAFF. CDR3 DNA: TGTGCCAGTTGGGACCTGAACACTGAAGCTTTCTTT.

The rearrangement links TRBV20-1 to TRBJ2-1; possible D gene TRBD2, 5 bases. From germline, CDR1 is DFQATT and CDR2 SNEGSKA (reference sequence). This CDR3 contains 11 residues. Between the trimmed V and J ends, which lost 4 bases and 7 bases, there was a span of 8 bases. In DNA, the CDR3 is TGCAGTGCTACGGAGGATAATGAGCAGTTCTTC. Translation: CSATEDNEQFF.

CDR3: CASSRQTGVIGITEAFF. The DNA of the CDR3 is TGTGCCAGCAGTCGACAGACAGGCGTGATTGGTATCACTGAAGCTTTCTTT. J is TRBJ1-1 and V is TRBV27, with a tentative D call TRBD1 (6 bases). Germline CDR1 reads MNHEY; CDR2 reads SMNVEV (reference sequence). The CDR3 is 17 residues long. V lost 5 bases, J lost 4 bases, and 23 bases lay in between.

The V and J genes are TRBV5-6 and TRBJ1-2, with 8 bases identical to TRBD1. V was clipped by 4 bases and J by 6 bases; unmatched bases: 8. Germline lookup yields CDR1 SGHDT and CDR2 YYEEEE. This CDR3 is built from 14 residues. The CDR3 bases are TGTGCCAGCAGCATAGGACAGGGATGGAATGGCTACACCTTC. Translated, it gives CASSIGQGWNGYTF.